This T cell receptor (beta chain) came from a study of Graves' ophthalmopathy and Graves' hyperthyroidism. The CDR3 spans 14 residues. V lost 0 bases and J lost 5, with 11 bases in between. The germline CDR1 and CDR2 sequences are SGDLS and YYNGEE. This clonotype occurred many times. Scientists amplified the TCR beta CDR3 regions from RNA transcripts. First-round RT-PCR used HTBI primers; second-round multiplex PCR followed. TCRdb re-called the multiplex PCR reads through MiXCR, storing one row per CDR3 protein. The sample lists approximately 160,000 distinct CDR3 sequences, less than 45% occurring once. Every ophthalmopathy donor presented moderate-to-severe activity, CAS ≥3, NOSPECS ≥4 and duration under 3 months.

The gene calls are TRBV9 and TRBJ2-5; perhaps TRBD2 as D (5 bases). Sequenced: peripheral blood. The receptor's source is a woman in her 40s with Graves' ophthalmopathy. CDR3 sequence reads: CASSVGVSVETQYF. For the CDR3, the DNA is TGTGCCAGCAGCGTAGGGGTTAGCGTGGAGACCCAGTACTTC.